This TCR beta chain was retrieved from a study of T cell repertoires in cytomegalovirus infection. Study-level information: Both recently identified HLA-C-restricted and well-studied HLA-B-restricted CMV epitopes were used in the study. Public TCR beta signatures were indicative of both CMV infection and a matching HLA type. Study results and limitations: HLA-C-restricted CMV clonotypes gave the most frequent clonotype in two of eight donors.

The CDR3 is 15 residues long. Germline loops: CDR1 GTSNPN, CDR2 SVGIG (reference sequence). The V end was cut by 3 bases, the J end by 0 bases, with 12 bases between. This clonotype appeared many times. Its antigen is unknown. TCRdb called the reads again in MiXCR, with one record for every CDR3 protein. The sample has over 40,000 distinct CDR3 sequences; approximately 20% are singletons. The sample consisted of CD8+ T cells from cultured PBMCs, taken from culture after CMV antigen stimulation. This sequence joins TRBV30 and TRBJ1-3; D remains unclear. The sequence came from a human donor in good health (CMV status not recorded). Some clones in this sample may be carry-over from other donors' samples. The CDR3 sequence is CAWRSRGSSGNTIYF. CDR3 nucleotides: TGTGCCTGGAGGTCCCGCGGTAGCTCTGGAAACACCATATATTTT.